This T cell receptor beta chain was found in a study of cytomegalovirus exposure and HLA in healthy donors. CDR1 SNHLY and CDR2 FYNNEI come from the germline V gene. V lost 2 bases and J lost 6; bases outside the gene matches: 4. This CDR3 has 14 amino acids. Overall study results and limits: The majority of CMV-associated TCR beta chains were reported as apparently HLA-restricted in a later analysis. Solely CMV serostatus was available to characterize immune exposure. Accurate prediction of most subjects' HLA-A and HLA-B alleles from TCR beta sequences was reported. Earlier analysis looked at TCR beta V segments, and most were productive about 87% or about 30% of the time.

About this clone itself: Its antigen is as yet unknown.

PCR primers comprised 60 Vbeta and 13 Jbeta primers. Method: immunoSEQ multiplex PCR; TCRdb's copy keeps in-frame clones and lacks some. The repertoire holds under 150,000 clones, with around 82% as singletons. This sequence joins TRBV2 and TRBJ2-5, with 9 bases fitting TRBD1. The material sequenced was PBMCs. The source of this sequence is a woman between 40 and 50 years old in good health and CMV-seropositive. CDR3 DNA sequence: TGTGCCAGCAGTGAAATACAGGGGGCGAAGACCCAGTACTTC. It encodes CASSEIQGAKTQYF.